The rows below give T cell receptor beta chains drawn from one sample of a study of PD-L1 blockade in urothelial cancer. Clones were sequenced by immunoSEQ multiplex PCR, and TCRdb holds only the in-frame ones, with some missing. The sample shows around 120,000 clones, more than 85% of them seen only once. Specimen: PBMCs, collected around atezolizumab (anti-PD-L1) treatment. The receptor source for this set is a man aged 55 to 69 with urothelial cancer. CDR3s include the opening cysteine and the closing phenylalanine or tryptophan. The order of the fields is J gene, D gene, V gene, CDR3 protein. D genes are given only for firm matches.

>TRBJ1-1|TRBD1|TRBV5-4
CASSSGQGARSEAFF
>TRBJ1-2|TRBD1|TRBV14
CASSQAGTGHYGYTF
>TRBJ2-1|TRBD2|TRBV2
CASSEGVAGGHEQFF
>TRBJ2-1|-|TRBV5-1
CASSNHGSYNEQFF
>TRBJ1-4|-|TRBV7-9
CASSFVRSATNEKLFF
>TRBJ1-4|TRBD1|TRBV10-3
CAIFQLPGQKATNEKLFF
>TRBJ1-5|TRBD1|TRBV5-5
CASSGDRGQGQPQHF
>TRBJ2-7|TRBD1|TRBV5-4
CASSSGQGYGNF
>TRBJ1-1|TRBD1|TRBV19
CASSIFGTDGNTEAFF
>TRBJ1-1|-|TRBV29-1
CSVTGPGAFF
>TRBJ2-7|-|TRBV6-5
CASTRFATSYYEQYF
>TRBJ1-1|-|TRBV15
CATSRGEAGRPRVF
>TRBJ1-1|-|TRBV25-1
CASSESRGYNTEAFF
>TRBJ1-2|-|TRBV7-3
CASSLQGRDGYTF
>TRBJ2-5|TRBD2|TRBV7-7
CASSATSEETQYF
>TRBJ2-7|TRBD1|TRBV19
CASKETGTGGEQYF
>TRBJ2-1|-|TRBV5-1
CASNSNGLPRDNEQFF
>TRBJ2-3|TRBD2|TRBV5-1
CASRSLAGPTDTQYF
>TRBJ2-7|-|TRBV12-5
CASGLVRLPAGMRFEQYF
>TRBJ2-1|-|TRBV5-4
CASSNPTGLPRGSSYNEQFF
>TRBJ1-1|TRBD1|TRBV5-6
CASSLGRQGAEAFF
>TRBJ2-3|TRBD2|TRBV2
CASCPTSGSTDTQYF
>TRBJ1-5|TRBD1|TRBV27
CASSLWGTGLYSNQPQHF
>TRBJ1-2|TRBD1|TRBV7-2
CASSPGQSNYGYTF
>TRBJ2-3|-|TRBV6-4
CASSGERTDTQYF
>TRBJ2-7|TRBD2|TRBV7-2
CASSASRGETYEQYF
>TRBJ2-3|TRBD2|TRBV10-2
CASSGGLAEFTDTQYF
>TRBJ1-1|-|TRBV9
CASSVGGGDTEAFF
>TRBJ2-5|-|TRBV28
CASSSIRGSQETQYF
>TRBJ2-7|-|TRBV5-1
CASSLAIGEYEQYF
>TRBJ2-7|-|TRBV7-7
CASSLAEAQLKYF
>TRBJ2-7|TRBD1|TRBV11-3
CASSYTPGGFDEQYF
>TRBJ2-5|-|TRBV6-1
CASRRQEETQYF
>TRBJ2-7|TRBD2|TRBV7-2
CASSPRGLAGPPLYEQYF
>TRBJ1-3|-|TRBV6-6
CASSRQENTIYF
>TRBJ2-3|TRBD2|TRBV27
CASTTLGGSGGTQYF
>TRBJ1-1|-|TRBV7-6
CASTQFQGGMNTEAFF
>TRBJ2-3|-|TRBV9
CASSVGTESTDTQYF
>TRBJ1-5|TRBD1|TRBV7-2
CASSLGQAGGSQPQHF
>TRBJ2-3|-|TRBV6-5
CASSYYNTDTQYF
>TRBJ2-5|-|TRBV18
CASSPRGGETQYF
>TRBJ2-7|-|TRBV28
CAWGLGYEQYF
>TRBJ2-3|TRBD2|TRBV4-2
CASSRTSGDIDTQYF
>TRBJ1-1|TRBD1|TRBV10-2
CASSGQGSTEAFF
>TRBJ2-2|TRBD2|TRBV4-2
CASSQEPSGGAGTGELFF
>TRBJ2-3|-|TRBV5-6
CASSRPTGQGTDTQYF
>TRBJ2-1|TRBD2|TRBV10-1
CASSESLGLAGGNEQFF
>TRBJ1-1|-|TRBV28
CASSFRGISMNTEAFF
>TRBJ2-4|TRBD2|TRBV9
CASSQGGGIQYF
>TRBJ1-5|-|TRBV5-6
CASSFGSNQPQHF
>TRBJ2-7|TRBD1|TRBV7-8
CASSRDRGYEQYF
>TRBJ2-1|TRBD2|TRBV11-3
CASSFGTSGTGEQFF
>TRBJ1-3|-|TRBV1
CTSSQVIGHGDSLSGNTIYF
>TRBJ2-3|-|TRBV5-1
CASSPEGGTRRADTQYF
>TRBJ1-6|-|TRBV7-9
CASSPRGQSNSPLHF